Each of the 10 T cell receptor beta chains below was sequenced from the same sample in a study of identical twins. TCRdb reanalysed the 5' RACE reads using MiXCR and keeps one entry per CDR3 protein. Among 200,000 or so distinct CDR3 sequences listed, under 10% were seen once. This sample also appeared in a second study, on yellow fever vaccine responses in identical twins.

The source material was memory (CD45RO+) T cells sorted from blood. All receptors derive from a woman aged 18-29 years in good health.

This clonotype was seen ten or more times. The V gene is TRBV6-2 or TRBV6-3, the J gene TRBJ2-1; TRBD1 aligns across 8 bases. CDR3 length equals 15 residues. CDR1 MNHEY and CDR2 SVGEGT come from the germline V gene. Trimming removed 7 bases from V and 4 bases from J; junction bases left unmatched: 9. The CDR3 sequence is CASTPQGALYNEQFF. DNA for the CDR3: TGTGCCAGCACCCCTCAGGGGGCCTTATACAATGAGCAGTTCTTC.

This clonotype was seen repeatedly, ten times or more. J is TRBJ2-4 and V is TRBV28; D is perhaps TRBD1 or TRBD2 (5 bases each). Germline CDR1 is MDHEN and CDR2 is SYDVKM. The CDR3 spans 17 residues. With 6 bases removed from V and 0 bases from J, the gap between germline ends came to 18 bases. DNA of the CDR3: TGTGCCAGCAGCCCCCGGGACCGCCTGTTAGCCAAAAACATTCAGTACTTC. As protein: CASSPRDRLLAKNIQYF.

There are many counts of this clonotype. This chain connects TRBV5-6 to TRBJ2-5, with 7 bases fitting TRBD1. CDR3 length: 16 residues. Germline V gene lookup returns CDR1 SGHDT and CDR2 YYEEEE. V trimming: 0 bases; J trimming: 4 bases; junction bases outside the gene matches: 9. The DNA for the CDR3 is TGTGCCAGCAGCTTGGGGGGAAGACAGGGCCCAGAGACCCAGTACTTC. Amino acids: CASSLGGRQGPETQYF.

The table lists this clonotype with many counts. The V call is TRBV7-2, the J call TRBJ2-2, with TRBD1 as a possible D gene (5 bases). Germline CDR1 is SGHTA and CDR2 is FQGNSA. Trimming shortened V by 3 bases and J by 3 bases, and 11 bases separated the two germline ends. The CDR3 length is 15 residues. The CDR3 reads CASSFRQGYTGELFF. DNA for the CDR3: TGTGCCAGCAGCTTTCGTCAGGGTTACACCGGGGAGCTGTTTTTT.

This clonotype has a handful of counts. The rearrangement links TRBV20-1 to TRBJ2-3; 7 bases line up with TRBD2. Trimming removed 6 bases from V and 3 bases from J; junction bases left unmatched: 6. The CDR3 totals 13 residues. In germline, CDR1 is DFQATT, CDR2 SNEGSKA (reference sequence). Written as DNA, the CDR3 is TGCAGTGCGGGTGGGGGGGGAACAGATACGCAGTATTTT. Amino acids: CSAGGGGTDTQYF.

This clonotype came up many times. This sequence joins TRBV12-3 or TRBV12-4 and TRBJ2-7; D is unresolved. V shed 5 bases and J shed 2 bases, with 4 bases lying between them. This CDR3 comprises 11 residues. The CDR3 here is CASSAAYEQYF. DNA for the CDR3: TGTGCCAGCAGTGCGGCCTACGAGCAGTACTTC.

This clonotype was seen at least ten times. This chain's CDR3 is CASSEYLELAKNIQYF. The DNA of the CDR3 is TGTGCCAGCAGTGAATACCTGGAGTTAGCCAAAAACATTCAGTACTTC. This chain connects TRBV25-1 to TRBJ2-4; D unresolved. V gave up 0 bases and J gave up 0 bases, with 9 bases separating them. From germline, CDR1 is MGHDK and CDR2 SYGVNS. CDR3 size: 16 residues. The full variable domain, with the rest looked up from reference TRBV25-1 and TRBJ2-4, is EADIYQTPRYLVIGTGKKITLECSQTMGHDKMYWYQQDPGMELHLIHYSYGVNSTEKGDLSSESTVSRIRTEHFPLTLESARPSHTSQYLCASSEYLELAKNIQYFGAGTRLSVL.

The V gene is TRBV4-2, the J gene TRBJ1-4; D may be TRBD1 (5 bases). The CDR3 is made up of 17 amino acids. Trimming pared 1 base from V and 4 bases from J, leaving 16 bases between. The germline V gene encodes CDR1 LGHNA and CDR2 YNFKEQ. The CDR3 bases are TGTGCCAGCAGCCAAGGACCTCGGGGCGACGGTAATGAAAAACTGTTTTTT. Translation: CASSQGPRGDGNEKLFF.

This clonotype has a count of ten or more. This chain uses TRBV5-5 with TRBJ2-2; D remains unclear. CDR3 length equals 14 residues. Germline values: CDR1 SGHKS, CDR2 YYEKEE (reference sequence). V was trimmed by 0 bases and J by 0 bases, leaving 3 bases between them. The CDR3 DNA sequence: TGTGCCAGCAGCTTGGGGCCGAACACCGGGGAGCTGTTTTTT. Translated: CASSLGPNTGELFF.

V is TRBV6-2 or TRBV6-3 and J is TRBJ1-2, with a weak D call TRBD1 (6 bases). This CDR3 has 14 residues. Germline CDR1 is MNHEY and CDR2 is SVGEGT. Trimming took 0 bases from V and 7 from J, leaving 12 bases between them. Here the CDR3 DNA reads TGTGCCAGCAGTTACTCCGGACGAGGGGGTGGCTACACCTTC. It yields the protein CASSYSGRGGGYTF.